The 3 T cell receptor beta chains below all came from one sample that was sequenced in a study of T cells in Graves' hyperthyroidism and ophthalmopathy (dated by TCRdb to the late 2010s). Receptor amplification or capture employed multiplex PCR. TCRdb records Illumina HiSeq 2000 as the sequencer. TCR beta CDR3 regions were amplified from RNA transcripts. The first round of RT-PCR for the TCR CDR3 was performed with the HTBI primer set and the Qiagen OneStep RT-PCR kit. The raw public data were reprocessed by TCRdb itself: fastp quality trimming at Q25, MiXCR clonotype calling, in-frame beta chains only. Each CDR3 protein gets just one entry, which takes the most common genes and DNA from the rows behind it. Across this sample there are some 300,000 distinct CDR3 sequences, with roughly 19% seen only once. The ten largest clones capture under 40% of the sample. Sequencing was done on a sample of blood. These receptors all stem from a man between 50 and 59 years old with Graves' ophthalmopathy.

This clonotype was detected a few times. This chain links TRBV5-1 with TRBJ1-2, with 7 bases fitting TRBD1. The V and J ends lost 2 bases and 7 bases, in that order; junction bases with no gene match: 8. Germline-derived CDR1 and CDR2 are SGHRS and YFSETQ. The CDR3 contains 14 residues. The CDR3 DNA follows: TGCGCCAGCAGCTTAAACACAGGGGATCGTGGCTACACCTTC. As protein: CASSLNTGDRGYTF.

This sequence joins TRBV9 and TRBJ2-1, with 9 nucleotides matching TRBD2. Germline CDR1 reads SGDLS; CDR2 reads YYNGEE. V dropped 0 bases and J dropped 13; count of bases not matched to a gene: 11. The CDR3 covers 15 residues. CDR3 loop: CASSVGTGGRALQFF. The CDR3, as DNA: TGTGCCAGCAGCGTAGGGACTGGCGGGAGGGCGTTACAGTTCTTC.

This clonotype was picked up many times. The chain recombines TRBV5-1 with TRBJ2-3; D is ambiguous. Trimming pared 0 bases from V and 4 bases from J, leaving 6 bases between. CDR3 size: 13 residues. Germline lookup yields CDR1 SGHRS and CDR2 YFSETQ. CDR3: CASSLGPSDTQYF. CDR3 bases: TGCGCCAGCAGCTTGGGACCCTCAGATACGCAGTATTTT.